Each of the 23 T cell receptor beta chains below was sequenced from the same sample in a study of vaccination and CD4 T cells after COVID-19. An Oncomine TCR Beta short-read assay was used to sequence the DNA from cultured CD4+ T cells. One entry per CDR3 protein, called by TCRdb with MiXCR from the PCR reads. The sample carries 21,000 or so distinct CDR3 sequences, about 56% recorded once. Treatment: 10-day PBMC culture with coronavirus spike peptide pools or control peptides (ViraFEST assay). The antigens these receptors bind are not known. The sample comprised CD4+ T cells from blood, cultured in vitro. The receptors derive from a human donor who had recovered from COVID-19.

The CDR3 DNA reads TGTGCCACCAGTGATTCACCGGGACAGGGTAACCACGATACGCAGTATTTT. The encoded protein is CATSDSPGQGNHDTQYF. This rearrangement joins TRBV24-1 to TRBJ2-3, with 9 positions matching TRBD1. Trimming at V came to 2 bases and at J to 6 bases, leaving 11 bases not matched to a gene. CDR1 KGHDR and CDR2 SFDVKD come from the germline V gene. The CDR3 length is 17 residues.

The chain carries TRBV19 and TRBJ2-1; 8 bases align to TRBD1. There are 14 residues in the CDR3. The germline CDR1 and CDR2 sequences are LNHDA and SQIVND (reference sequence). The J segment lost 4 bases and the V segment lost 2 bases, leaving 1 base of the junction unmatched. The CDR3 DNA is TGTGCCAGTAGTATAACAGGGGGATACAATGAGCAGTTCTTC. This codes for CASSITGGYNEQFF.

V usage is TRBV7-2 and J usage is TRBJ2-4; D assignment may be TRBD1 or TRBD2 (5 bases each). In germline, CDR1 is SGHTA, CDR2 FQGNSA. Trimming removed 2 bases from V and 3 bases from J, with 17 bases in between. This CDR3 contains 17 residues. The CDR3 DNA sequence: TGTGCCAGCAGCTTACCCTTCGGGGCGCTTGGCAAAAACATTCAGTACTTC. Translation: CASSLPFGALGKNIQYF.

The CDR3 sequence: CASSYELPYEQYF. DNA of the CDR3: TGTGCCAGCAGTTACGAACTACCCTACGAGCAGTACTTC. This sequence joins TRBV6-2 or TRBV6-3 and TRBJ2-7; D remains unclear. The germline V and J ends were trimmed by 2 bases and 2 bases, with 7 bases remaining between them. Germline CDR1 reads MNHEY; CDR2 reads SVGEGT. There are 13 residues in the CDR3.

Only one count was recorded for this clonotype. V gene TRBV2 combines with J gene TRBJ2-3, with D possibly TRBD1 on 5 matching bases. V was trimmed by 2 bases and J by 9 bases, leaving 12 bases between them. This CDR3 has 13 residues. Germline CDR1 and CDR2: SNHLY and FYNNEI. CDR3 sequence: CASSERRVDTQYF. The DNA for the CDR3 is TGTGCCAGCAGTGAACGCAGGGTGGACACGCAGTATTTT.

This clonotype was recorded only once. This chain joins TRBV6-5 and TRBJ1-1; 7 nucleotides align to TRBD1. The J segment lost 1 base and the V segment lost 4 bases, leaving 3 bases of the junction unmatched. Germline V gene sequence: CDR1 MNHEY, CDR2 SVGAGI. The CDR3 is made up of 14 amino acids. The DNA for the CDR3 is TGTGCCAGCAGTTTGACAGGGTGGAACACTGAAGCTTTCTTT. As protein: CASSLTGWNTEAFF.

The rearrangement links TRBV19 to TRBJ1-4; TRBD1 agrees at 7 bases. J gave up 8 bases and V 7 bases, and 10 bases lay outside the gene matches. The CDR3 is 14 residues long. Germline V lookup: CDR1 LNHDA, CDR2 SQIVND (reference sequence). CDR3 region: CASMSIGGNEKLFF. CDR3 sequence (DNA): TGTGCCAGTATGTCTATAGGGGGCAACGAAAAACTGTTTTTT.

This rearrangement joins TRBV19 to TRBJ2-2, with D perhaps TRBD1 or TRBD2 (6 bases each). CDR1 and CDR2 (germline): LNHDA, SQIVND (reference sequence). CDR3 length: 13 residues. Trimming left V 10 bases short and J 5 bases short, with 14 bases between. As DNA, the CDR3 is TGTGCCATAGATAGGGGGAGGACCGGGGAGCTGTTTTTT. Translating it yields CAIDRGRTGELFF.

Here the CDR3 DNA reads TGTGCCAGCAGTGGGAGACGTGATGAGACCCAGTACTTC. Protein product: CASSGRRDETQYF. This chain connects TRBV12-3 or TRBV12-4 to TRBJ2-5; TRBD2 is a possible D gene (5 bases). The CDR3 has 13 residues. V was pared by 5 bases and J by 5 bases, with 12 bases between.

The chain employs TRBV18 and TRBJ2-1, with a possible D match to TRBD2 (6 bases). V was trimmed by 0 bases and J by 10 bases, leaving 10 bases between them. The CDR3 covers 13 residues. Germline CDR1 KGHSH, CDR2 LQKENI. The CDR3 bases are TGTGCCAGCTCACCACCGGAGCGGGCAGAGCAGTTCTTC. Residues: CASSPPERAEQFF. The full variable domain, in which reference TRBV18 and TRBJ2-1 provide the parts outside the CDR3, is NAGVMQNPRHLVRRRGQEARLRCSPMKGHSHVYWYRQLPEEGLKFMVYLQKENIIDESGMPKERFSAEFPKEGPSILRIQQVVRGDSAAYFCASSPPERAEQFFGPGTRLTVL.

CDR3 residues: CASRYGVAGSYEQYF. The CDR3 region has the DNA TGTGCCAGTCGTTATGGAGTAGCGGGGTCCTACGAGCAGTACTTC. The chain has TRBV2 and TRBJ2-7, with 8 positions matching TRBD2. The CDR3 is made up of 15 amino acids. V lost 9 bases to trimming and J lost 1 base; unmatched junction nucleotides: 11. The germline V gene has CDR1 SNHLY and CDR2 FYNNEI.

The DNA for the CDR3 is TGTGCCAGCAGTTTGGGGGGAGGTGCCGGGGAGACCCAGTACTTC. Translated: CASSLGGGAGETQYF. V is TRBV28 and J is TRBJ2-5; a weak D match, TRBD2 (6 bases). CDR1 and CDR2 (germline): MDHEN, SYDVKM. The CDR3 sequence is 15 residues long. V was pared by 3 bases and J by 5 bases, with 16 bases between.

V gene TRBV18 combines with J gene TRBJ2-2, with D tentatively TRBD1 (5 bases). This CDR3 is 15 amino acids long. Per germline, CDR1 KGHSH and CDR2 LQKENI. Trimming removed 6 bases at V and 0 bases at J, with 11 bases between. For the CDR3, the DNA is TGTGCCAGCTCCCCCAGGGAATCGAACACCGGGGAGCTGTTTTTT. This codes for CASSPRESNTGELFF. Using reference TRBV18 and TRBJ2-2 for the parts outside the CDR3, the full variable domain is NAGVMQNPRHLVRRRGQEARLRCSPMKGHSHVYWYRQLPEEGLKFMVYLQKENIIDESGMPKERFSAEFPKEGPSILRIQQVVRGDSAAYFCASSPRESNTGELFFGEGSRLTVL.

The V and J genes are TRBV5-4 and TRBJ2-3; 14 bases agree with TRBD2. This CDR3 region has 16 residues. V trimming: 4 bases; J trimming: 4 bases; junction bases outside the gene matches: 5. Germline loops: CDR1 SGHNT, CDR2 YYREEE (reference sequence). The CDR3 DNA sequence: TGTGCCAGCAGCCGGGGACTAGCGGGAGCCCCAGATACGCAGTATTTT. Its translation is CASSRGLAGAPDTQYF.

The chain combines TRBV28 with TRBJ1-5; TRBD1 agrees at 9 bases. V lost 5 bases and J lost 6; bases outside the gene matches: 5. The CDR3 covers 14 residues. Germline-derived CDR1 and CDR2 are MDHEN and SYDVKM. The CDR3, as DNA: TGTGCCAGCAGTCTCCGGGACAGGGCTCAGCCCCAGCATTTT. Its translation: CASSLRDRAQPQHF.

The CDR3 here is CASSPLGLAGAGEQFF. The CDR3 DNA follows: TGTGCCAGCAGCCCCCTCGGACTAGCGGGAGCGGGGGAGCAGTTCTTC. The chain has TRBV7-3 and TRBJ2-1; 13 bases match TRBD2. The CDR3 length is 16 residues. CDR1 is SGHTA, CDR2 FQGTGA, per germline. V lost 5 bases to trimming and J lost 10 bases; unmatched junction nucleotides: 11. Drawing the rest from reference TRBV7-3 and TRBJ2-1, the complete variable domain is GAGVSQTPSNKVTEKGKYVELRCDPISGHTALYWYRQSLGQGPEFLIYFQGTGAADDSGLPNDRFFAVRPEGSVSTLKIQRTERGDSAVYLCASSPLGLAGAGEQFFGPGTRLTVL.

V is TRBV5-4 and J is TRBJ2-5; D is possibly TRBD1 (7 bases). Trimming shortened V by 9 bases and J by 3 bases, and 21 bases separated the two germline ends. This CDR3 comprises 15 residues. Looked up from germline, CDR1 is SGHNT and CDR2 is YYREEE (reference sequence). CDR3 bases: TGTGCCACCAAAAGAGGCGGGACAGTTGAAGAGACCCAGTACTTC. Its protein is CATKRGGTVEETQYF.

In its sample, this clonotype was seen a few times. The V gene is TRBV6-2 or TRBV6-3, the J gene TRBJ2-7; TRBD2 might be the D (5 bases). CDR1 and CDR2 (germline): MNHEY, SVGEGT. The CDR3 sequence is 14 residues long. With 7 bases removed from V and 2 bases from J, the gap between germline ends came to 15 bases. This CDR3 is CASKDLLAAYEQYF. For the CDR3, the DNA is TGTGCCAGCAAGGACTTATTGGCGGCCTACGAGCAGTACTTC.

This clonotype was picked up one time. The chain employs TRBV11-3 and TRBJ2-2, with 7 bases aligning to TRBD1. The V and J ends lost 1 base and 3 bases, in that order; junction bases with no gene match: 8. CDR3 length: 17 residues. From germline, CDR1 is SGHNT and CDR2 YENEEA. The CDR3 spells CASSLVSTGVDTGELFF. Here the CDR3 DNA reads TGTGCCAGCAGCTTAGTGTCTACAGGGGTTGACACCGGGGAGCTGTTTTTT.

This clonotype has a single count. V usage is TRBV4-1 and J usage is TRBJ1-2, with D uncertain. This CDR3 has 15 residues. V was trimmed by 5 bases and J by 7 bases, leaving 20 bases between them. Germline CDR1 reads MGHRA; CDR2 reads YSYEKL. Here the CDR3 reads CASSRPLGRLRGYTF. The CDR3 coding sequence is TGCGCCAGCAGCAGGCCCCTTGGGAGGCTGCGTGGCTACACCTTC.

The CDR3 DNA is TGTGCCAGCAGGGGTAGCGGGAGCTCCTACGAGCAGTACTTC. Translated, it gives CASRGSGSSYEQYF. The J gene is TRBJ2-7, the V gene TRBV28; 9 bases map to TRBD2. This CDR3 has 14 amino acids. With V trimmed by 6 bases and J by 0 bases, 3 bases remained unmatched. Germline lookup yields CDR1 MDHEN and CDR2 SYDVKM.

V usage is TRBV7-9 and J usage is TRBJ1-1; no reliable D call. Germline V gives CDR1 SEHNR, CDR2 FQNEAQ (reference sequence). Trimming cost V 2 bases and J 1 base, with 11 bases left between them. The CDR3 has 15 residues. The CDR3 DNA is TGTGCCAGCAGCTTAAGTCAAGTAGGGAACACTGAAGCTTTCTTT. Its protein product is CASSLSQVGNTEAFF.

The chain couples TRBV12-5 to TRBJ1-2; 8 bases agree with TRBD1. Germline CDR1 LGHNT, CDR2 FRNRAP. After removal of 0 bases from V and 8 bases from J, the junction contained 5 bases not matched to a gene. The CDR3 runs 14 residues. CDR3 nucleotides: TGTGCTAGTGGTTTGGTACCGACAGGGGACGGCTACACCTTC. Amino acid sequence: CASGLVPTGDGYTF.